A single sample is the source of the 13 T cell receptor beta chains below, sequenced in a study of PD-1 blockade in classical Hodgkin lymphoma. Relapse after autologous stem cell transplantation occurred in every patient, and brentuximab vedotin exposure varied. TCRdb's copy holds only in-frame clones and misses some; the assay was immunoSEQ multiplex PCR. The repertoire consists of tens of thousands of clones, with roughly 90% occurring once and the leading ten covering roughly 21%. Material: peripheral blood mononuclear cells (PBMCs), obtained at baseline. These receptor sequences come from a human donor with classical Hodgkin lymphoma.

The rearrangement joins TRBV30 to TRBJ2-1; 12 bases are shared with TRBD2. Looked up from germline, CDR1 is GTSNPN and CDR2 is SVGIG (reference sequence). CDR3 length: 14 residues. Trimming at V came to 7 bases and at J to 6 bases, leaving 7 bases not matched to a gene. The CDR3 here is CASYLAGGTNEQFF. CDR3 DNA: TGTGCCTCGTATCTAGCGGGGGGGACCAATGAGCAGTTCTTC. Filled out from reference TRBV30 and TRBJ2-1, the complete variable domain reads SQTIHQWPATLVQPVGSPLSLECTVEGTSNPNLYWYRQAAGRGLQLLFYSVGIGQISSEVPQNLSASRPQDRQFILSSKKLLLSDSGFYLCASYLAGGTNEQFFGPGTRLTVL.

The rearrangement links TRBV25-1 to TRBJ2-1; 7 nucleotides agree with TRBD1. Germline assignment: CDR1 MGHDK and CDR2 SYGVNS. The CDR3 length is 15 residues. The V segment lost 2 bases and the J segment 12 bases; nucleotides outside the gene matches: 13. DNA for the CDR3: TGTGCCAGCAGTGAACCCGGGACAGCCTCTTGGGGGCAGTTCTTC. It yields the protein CASSEPGTASWGQFF.

DNA of the CDR3: TGTGCCAACGGACTCAAGGAATCCTACGAGCAGTACTTC. Its translation: CANGLKESYEQYF. This rearrangement joins TRBV2 to TRBJ2-7; TRBD2 is a possible D gene (5 bases). Germline V CDR1 and CDR2: SNHLY, FYNNEI. The CDR3 length is 13 residues. The V end was cut by 10 bases, the J end by 1 base, with 14 bases between.

The chain has TRBV19 and TRBJ1-5, with TRBD1 matching 7 bases. Losses at the gene ends were 7 bases for V and 3 bases for J; bases not matched to a gene: 12. This CDR3 comprises 16 residues. The germline gives CDR1 LNHDA, CDR2 SQIVND (reference sequence). CDR3 DNA: TGTGCCAGTACCCCCGGTAGACAGGGTTTCAATCAGCCCCAGCATTTT. Translation: CASTPGRQGFNQPQHF. Together with reference TRBV19 and TRBJ1-5, the CDR3 gives the full variable domain: DGGITQSPKYLFRKEGQNVTLSCEQNLNHDAMYWYRQDPGQGLRLIYYSQIVNDFQKGDIAEGYSVSREKKESFPLTVTSAQKNPTAFYLCASTPGRQGFNQPQHFGDGTRLSIL.

This clone has a single count. This chain joins TRBV15 and TRBJ2-2, with TRBD1 matching 7 bases. Germline lookup yields CDR1 LNHNV and CDR2 YYDKDF (reference sequence). The V segment lost 0 bases and the J segment 1 base; nucleotides outside the gene matches: 14. The CDR3 has 20 residues. The chain's CDR3 is CATSRDSRGKGTGNTGELFF. As DNA, the CDR3 is TGTGCCACCAGCAGAGATAGCAGGGGGAAGGGGACGGGGAACACCGGGGAGCTGTTTTTT.

This chain uses TRBV4-2 with TRBJ2-3; D call uncertain. Germline V lookup: CDR1 LGHNA, CDR2 YNFKEQ. V was cut by 1 base and J by 2 bases, with 16 bases left in between. The CDR3 loop spans 17 amino acids. Here the CDR3 reads CASSQGASKSSTDTQYF. CDR3 coding DNA: TGTGCCAGCAGCCAAGGGGCATCCAAGTCGTCCACAGATACGCAGTATTTT.

CDR3 nucleotides: TGTGCCTGGAGTGTATGGGCCAGGGGAGAGGAAAAACTGTTTTTT. Encoded protein: CAWSVWARGEEKLFF. This rearrangement joins TRBV30 to TRBJ1-4; D is possibly TRBD1 (6 bases). The CDR3 extends over 15 amino acids. Between the trimmed V and J ends, which lost 0 bases and 8 bases, there was a span of 16 bases. CDR1 and CDR2 from the germline V gene are GTSNPN and SVGIG (reference sequence).

The chain is built from TRBV11-2 and TRBJ2-1; D not resolved. The CDR3 sequence is 12 residues long. Germline loops: CDR1 SGHAT, CDR2 FQNNGV. The V end lost 1 base, the J end lost 6 bases, and 4 bases lay between the germline ends. The DNA for the CDR3 is TGTGCCAGCAGCTTAGGACGCAATGAGCAGTTCTTC. Translated, it gives CASSLGRNEQFF.

This chain links TRBV18 with TRBJ2-7, with a possible D match to TRBD2 (5 bases). V was clipped by 2 bases and J by 0 bases, with 14 bases between them. The CDR3 sequence is 16 residues long. CDR1 and CDR2 (germline): KGHSH, LQKENI. Written as DNA, the CDR3 is TGTGCCAGCTCACCAGGCTGGGAGCTTACCTCCTACGAGCAGTACTTC. It yields the protein CASSPGWELTSYEQYF.

The J gene is TRBJ1-5, the V gene TRBV4-1; D is possibly TRBD1 (5 bases). The V gene lost 4 bases and the J gene lost 1 base, with 20 bases spanning the gap. CDR3 length equals 18 residues. Germline values: CDR1 MGHRA, CDR2 YSYEKL. The CDR3 coding sequence is TGCGCCAGCAGCCGAACTTCGACAGCCTCCCTGAGCAATCAGCCCCAGCATTTT. It translates to CASSRTSTASLSNQPQHF.

The V gene is TRBV27, the J gene TRBJ2-7; D gene unclear. Trimming removed 3 bases at V and 4 bases at J, with 10 bases between. This CDR3 comprises 13 residues. Germline V gene sequence: CDR1 MNHEY, CDR2 SMNVEV (reference sequence). The CDR3 is CASSLGGVYEQYF. CDR3 coding DNA: TGTGCCAGCAGTTTGGGCGGTGTGTACGAGCAGTACTTC.

The chain carries TRBV30 and TRBJ1-2; 7 bases are shared with TRBD1. After removal of 1 base from V and 5 bases from J, the junction contained 4 bases not matched to a gene. CDR3 length: 13 residues. Looked up from germline, CDR1 is GTSNPN and CDR2 is SVGIG (reference sequence). Here the CDR3 reads CAWSGLGQYGYTF. In DNA form, the CDR3 reads TGTGCCTGGAGTGGTCTGGGACAGTATGGCTACACCTTC. The entire variable domain, with the rest obtained from reference TRBV30 and TRBJ1-2, is as follows: SQTIHQWPATLVQPVGSPLSLECTVEGTSNPNLYWYRQAAGRGLQLLFYSVGIGQISSEVPQNLSASRPQDRQFILSSKKLLLSDSGFYLCAWSGLGQYGYTFGSGTRLTVV.

The chain links TRBV7-6 to TRBJ1-3; unclear D gene. V was pared by 4 bases and J by 4 bases, with 17 bases between. Per germline, CDR1 SGHVS and CDR2 FNYEAQ. The CDR3 has 16 amino acids. CDR3 residues: CASSSPGQSGGNTIYF. The CDR3 coding sequence is TGTGCCAGCAGCTCGCCGGGTCAGAGCGGAGGAAACACCATATATTTT.